A selection of T cell receptor beta chains follows, all from one sample in a study of shared clonotypes between healthy human individuals. Sequencing used immunoSEQ multiplex PCR; TCRdb keeps in-frame clones, though not all of them. The sample has just over 2,000,000 clones, about 95% seen once; the top ten hold 1% to 1.3%. The sample was naive CD8+ T cells sorted from blood. Every receptor here comes from a man between 18 and 29 years old in good health. Both conserved end residues are part of each CDR3. A D gene is named only where the DNA matches it firmly. The size of a clone is reported for some rows only, either as once, few or many, or as a class for expanded clones.

CDR3nt,CDR3aa,abundance,d_gene,j_gene,v_gene
TGCGCCAGCAGCCAAGCCCCGGGACTGCGCACAGATACGCAGTATTTT,CASSQAPGLRTDTQYF,NA,NA,TRBJ2-3,TRBV4-1
TGTGCCAGTAGTATAGTAGGGGGTTCACCCCTCCACTTT,CASSIVGGSPLHF,few,NA,TRBJ1-6,TRBV19
TGTGCCAGCTCACCCGACAGCGCGAACACCGGGGAGCTGTTTTTT,CASSPDSANTGELFF,once,NA,TRBJ2-2,TRBV18
TGCGCCAGCAGTGACGGCGCGAGTAGCACAGATACGCAGTATTTT,CASSDGASSTDTQYF,once,NA,TRBJ2-3,TRBV10-1
TGTGCCAGCAGTTTATTAGGTATTCCCTACGAGCAGTACTTC,CASSLLGIPYEQYF,NA,NA,TRBJ2-7,TRBV28
TGCGCCAGCTCGACTAGCGGGCCCAATGAGCAGTTCTTC,CASSTSGPNEQFF,NA,TRBD2,TRBJ2-1,TRBV10-2
TGTGCCAGCAGCTTAGCCCGTGGGGAACAGGGTGATTCACCCCTCCACTTT,CASSLARGEQGDSPLHF,NA,NA,TRBJ1-6,TRBV7-9
TGCGCCAGCAGCCAAGATTTGTCCCTACTTACCGAGCAGTACTTC,CASSQDLSLLTEQYF,NA,NA,TRBJ2-7,TRBV4-1
TGTGCCAGCAGCACGACTGGTTACAATGAGCAGTTCTTC,CASSTTGYNEQFF,NA,NA,TRBJ2-1,TRBV7-9
TGTGCCAGAAGCTTGATGGGACAAGCGGATGAAAAACTGTTTTTT,CARSLMGQADEKLFF,NA,NA,TRBJ1-4,TRBV5-3
TGTGCCAGTAGTCTGGACAGGCATAGCAATCAGCCCCAGCATTTT,CASSLDRHSNQPQHF,NA,TRBD1,TRBJ1-5,TRBV19
TGTGCCAGCAGTTACAGGGGGGATGAGCAGTTCTTC,CASSYRGDEQFF,NA,TRBD1,TRBJ2-1,TRBV7-9
TGCAGCGTTGAAGCTTGGGGATCAGGGGATTCTAGCACAGATACGCAGTATTTT,CSVEAWGSGDSSTDTQYF,NA,NA,TRBJ2-3,TRBV29-1
TGTGCCAGCACCCTGACAGGGGGCGCTTCACCCCTCCACTTT,CASTLTGGASPLHF,NA,TRBD1,TRBJ1-6,TRBV6-1
TGCGCCAGCAGCCATCCGGACAGCCCCTACGAGCAGTACTTC,CASSHPDSPYEQYF,NA,NA,TRBJ2-7,TRBV4-1
TGTGCCAGCCTCCGGTCCTCTCGACACCCCGAGCAGTACTTC,CASLRSSRHPEQYF,NA,NA,TRBJ2-7,TRBV14
TGTGCCAGCAGTGAATATGAGGAAGGGACGGGAAACACCATATATTTT,CASSEYEEGTGNTIYF,once,NA,TRBJ1-3,TRBV25-1
TGTGCCAGCAGCGCGCCGTCGGGGTTTCGGGACACTGAAGCTTTCTTT,CASSAPSGFRDTEAFF,NA,NA,TRBJ1-1,TRBV7-9
TGCGCCAGCAGCCCAAACCCGGGACTCGGATCCTACGAGCAGTACTTC,CASSPNPGLGSYEQYF,NA,NA,TRBJ2-7,TRBV5-1
TGTGCCAGCAGTTTATCGCGGATTCCTGGCGAGCAGTACTTC,CASSLSRIPGEQYF,NA,NA,TRBJ2-7,TRBV27
TGCGCCAGCAGTGTTAGTAGCGGGACCTACAATGAGCAGTTCTTC,CASSVSSGTYNEQFF,NA,TRBD2,TRBJ2-1,TRBV10-1
TGTGCCAGCAGCAGAGGGGGGACAGCACAAGATACGCAGTATTTT,CASSRGGTAQDTQYF,NA,NA,TRBJ2-3,TRBV6-5
TGTGCCAGCAGCGGAGGGACAGGGGCCCTCGAGGGGCAGTACTTC,CASSGGTGALEGQYF,NA,TRBD1,TRBJ2-7,TRBV9
TGCGCCAGCAGCTTGGTTGGGAGGGAAAATGGGCAGTACTTC,CASSLVGRENGQYF,NA,TRBD2,TRBJ2-7,TRBV5-1
TGTGCCAGCAGCGTAGAGCCGGGGTCGGTCGAGCAGTACTTC,CASSVEPGSVEQYF,NA,NA,TRBJ2-7,TRBV9
TGTGCCAGCAGCTTAATCCCTTTGAACACTGAAGCTTTCTTT,CASSLIPLNTEAFF,NA,NA,TRBJ1-1,TRBV7-9
TGTGCCAGCAGCTCATTTAGCACAGATACGCAGTATTTT,CASSSFSTDTQYF,NA,NA,TRBJ2-3,TRBV9
TGTGCCAGCAGCTCTGCGGGACAGGGGTACCACTATGGCTACACCTTC,CASSSAGQGYHYGYTF,NA,TRBD1,TRBJ1-2,TRBV7-9
TGTGCCAGCAGTGAAGCGGACGAGGGTTTAGAAGCTTTCTTT,CASSEADEGLEAFF,NA,NA,TRBJ1-1,TRBV6-1
TGCGCCAGCAGCTGGTTGGGGACTAGCGGTTACAATGAGCAGTTCTTC,CASSWLGTSGYNEQFF,NA,TRBD2,TRBJ2-1,TRBV5-1
TGTGCCAGCAACGACCTAGTGGGAGAGACCCAGTACTTC,CASNDLVGETQYF,NA,NA,TRBJ2-5,TRBV27
TGTGCCAGCAGCTTATTTGAGGCCCCCGCCTACGAGCAGTACTTC,CASSLFEAPAYEQYF,once,NA,TRBJ2-7,TRBV7-9
TGCGCCAGCAGCCAAGTTATGCGCCTCAACACCGGGGAGCTGTTTTTT,CASSQVMRLNTGELFF,NA,NA,TRBJ2-2,TRBV4-1
TGCAGCGACCGACAGGAGACCCAGTACTTC,CSDRQETQYF,NA,NA,TRBJ2-5,TRBV29-1
TGCGCCAGCAGCCAAGTCGGGAGAGAGGGTAACACCGGGGAGCTGTTTTTT,CASSQVGREGNTGELFF,NA,NA,TRBJ2-2,TRBV4-3
TGTGCCTGGAGTGGTCTCGGAGGCACTAATGAAAAACTGTTTTTT,CAWSGLGGTNEKLFF,NA,NA,TRBJ1-4,TRBV30
TGTGCCAGCAGCTTGGGTAGCACAGATACGCAGTATTTT,CASSLGSTDTQYF,NA,NA,TRBJ2-3,TRBV13
TGTGCCATCAGTAGCAGACTAGAAGAGACCCAGTACTTC,CAISSRLEETQYF,NA,NA,TRBJ2-5,TRBV10-3
TGTGCCAGCGGAACTAGCGCCTCCTACAATGAGCAGTTCTTC,CASGTSASYNEQFF,NA,TRBD2,TRBJ2-1,TRBV28
TGTGCCAGCAGCGCCGGAGTGTGGGGAAACACCATATATTTT,CASSAGVWGNTIYF,NA,NA,TRBJ1-3,TRBV7-9
TGTGCCAGCAGCCTACTAAAGGGACAGGGGAGCACCGGGGAGCTGTTTTTT,CASSLLKGQGSTGELFF,NA,TRBD1,TRBJ2-2,TRBV14
TGTGCCTGGAGTGTCGCGGGGGGCTACGAGCAGTACTTC,CAWSVAGGYEQYF,NA,TRBD2,TRBJ2-7,TRBV30
TGTGCCAGCAGTTACTCGATGGGGGACGACAGGGGCACGCACAATGAGCAGTTCTTC,CASSYSMGDDRGTHNEQFF,NA,TRBD1,TRBJ2-1,TRBV6-7
TGTGCCAGCAGCCCCGGGACAGGGCACCTCCGGGAGACCCAGTACTTC,CASSPGTGHLRETQYF,few,TRBD1,TRBJ2-5,TRBV7-9
TGTGCCAGCACTCAGACGGGGGCCGGGCAGCCCCAGCATTTT,CASTQTGAGQPQHF,once,NA,TRBJ1-5,TRBV6-1